This TCR beta chain was retrieved from a study of somatic mutations in cytotoxic T cells in rheumatoid arthritis. This table comes from immunoSEQ multiplex PCR, and its TCRdb copy is limited to in-frame clones, with some not included. The data show 9,500 to 15,000 clones, roughly four fifths seen once. Trimming pared 1 base from V and 3 bases from J, leaving 4 bases between. This CDR3 has 14 amino acids. CDR1 is MNHEY, CDR2 SVGAGI, per germline. The table lists this clone with a count of one. This chain uses TRBV6-5 with TRBJ2-6, with D hard to call. Sequenced: CD8+ T cells sorted from blood. The TCR was taken from a woman aged 60-75 years in good health. The CDR3 sequence is CASSYFGGANVLTF. In DNA, the CDR3 is TGTGCCAGCAGTTACTTCGGTGGGGCCAACGTCCTGACTTTC.